This TCR beta chain was identified in a study of PD-L1 blockade in urothelial cancer. Only one count was recorded for this clone. Antigen specificity is unknown. The method was immunoSEQ multiplex PCR; TCRdb's version includes in-frame clones alone and lacks a portion of them. The profile shows about 43,000 clones, around 80% of them singletons. Time point indicated: pretreatment peripheral blood. The CDR3 has 13 amino acids. The V and J ends lost 11 bases and 4 bases, in that order; junction bases with no gene match: 5. Per germline, CDR1 SNHLY and CDR2 FYNNEI. The study's findings and limits: Pretreatment clonality of the blood TCR repertoire below the median was predictive of superior survival.

This TCR was sampled from a man between 60 and 70 years old with urothelial cancer. The chain combines TRBV2 with TRBJ1-6, with 7 positions matching TRBD1. Sequenced here: PBMCs, sampled around atezolizumab (anti-PD-L1) treatment. CDR3: CAATTGYNSPLHF. The CDR3 region has the DNA TGTGCCGCAACGACAGGGTATAATTCACCCCTCCACTTT.